A single sample gave rise to the 5 T cell receptor beta chains below, sequenced in a study of a mutant IDH1 vaccine in newly diagnosed glioma. The time point is: week 5, during vaccination. Every vaccine dose comprised 300 ug of mutant IDH1 20-mer peptide plus topical imiquimod. Data came from immunoSEQ multiplex PCR; TCRdb stores just in-frame clones and leaves some out. The repertoire includes tens of thousands of clones, less than 85% of them detected once, and 3.1% sits in the top ten. Their antigens are not known. Sequencing was performed on PBMCs, taken from a glioma patient whose treatment included an IDH1 peptide vaccine. These receptor sequences come from a woman aged 18-29 years with glioma. Some clones in this sample may be carry-over from other donors' samples.

The V gene is TRBV5-4, the J gene TRBJ1-4, with D hard to call. The ends were cut back, 4 bases at V and 3 bases at J, with 16 bases in the middle. Germline V CDR1 and CDR2: SGHNT, YYREEE (reference sequence). The CDR3 contains 16 residues. The CDR3 loop is CASSAQPRKSNEKLFF. The CDR3 DNA reads TGTGCCAGCAGCGCCCAACCCCGAAAGTCTAATGAAAAACTGTTTTTT.

V and J are TRBV7-3 and TRBJ2-2; D unresolved. V was shortened by 7 bases and J by 7 bases, with 22 bases between the two germline ends. Germline-derived CDR1 and CDR2 are SGHTA and FQGTGA. This CDR3 contains 16 residues. For the CDR3, the DNA is TGTGCCAGCACCACCCCGGAAGGAGCGTCGCGCGGGGAGCTGTTTTTT. Translated: CASTTPEGASRGELFF.

This rearrangement joins TRBV13 to TRBJ1-1, with 7 bases identical to TRBD1. The V gene end was trimmed by 4 bases and the J gene end by 1 base; junction bases not matched to a gene: 6. The CDR3 has 15 residues. The germline V gene encodes CDR1 PRHDT and CDR2 FYEKMQ (reference sequence). CDR3 amino acids: CASSSIGDRNTEAFF. DNA for the CDR3: TGTGCCAGCAGCTCAATTGGGGACAGGAACACTGAAGCTTTCTTT. The full variable domain, rest sourced from reference TRBV13 and TRBJ1-1, is AAGVIQSPRHLIKEKRETATLKCYPIPRHDTVYWYQQGPGQDPQFLISFYEKMQSDKGSIPDRFSAQQFSDYHSELNMSSLELGDSALYFCASSSIGDRNTEAFFGQGTRLTVV.

In this sample, this clone turned up a few times. The chain links TRBV5-4 to TRBJ1-1; D is undetermined. Germline CDR1 SGHNT, CDR2 YYREEE (reference sequence). The V and J ends lost 0 bases and 7 bases respectively, with 10 bases between them. The length of the CDR3 is 13 residues. CDR3 coding DNA: TGTGCCAGCAGCTTGGCTCCGGTCGATGAAGCTTTCTTT. Translated, it gives CASSLAPVDEAFF.

The CDR3 sequence: CASSLPMSAEADTQYF. The CDR3, as DNA: TGTGCCAGCAGCTTGCCCATGAGTGCCGAGGCAGATACGCAGTATTTT. The rearrangement uses TRBV5-4 and TRBJ2-3; D gene unclear. Germline V CDR1 and CDR2: SGHNT, YYREEE (reference sequence). The V end was cut by 1 base, the J end by 4 bases, with 16 bases between. The CDR3 covers 16 residues.